The following is a T cell receptor beta chain sequence with its context. Study processing details: Reference gene primer amplification yielded estimated nucleated cell counts. TCRdb's copy holds only in-frame clones and misses some; the assay was immunoSEQ multiplex PCR. V, J and clone size were drawn from that table, and D and trimming were deduced from the DNA. The sample includes 50,000 to 75,000 clones, more than 85% of them seen just once. The sample belongs to a study of blood T cell repertoires in COVID-19. The overall study: There were acute and convalescent COVID-19 samples, and they came from the United States, Italy and Spain. The cDNA or gDNA used as material had been derived from T cells, B-cell-depleted T cells, or PBMCs.

Per the germline V gene, CDR1 is LGHDT and CDR2 is YNNKEL (reference sequence). With V trimmed by 1 base and J by 8 bases, 7 bases remained unmatched. CDR3 size: 16 residues. The source material was peripheral blood. The clonotype was recovered from a man in his forties or fifties with active COVID-19. The chain carries TRBV3-1 (or the pseudogene TRBV3-2) and TRBJ2-1; 11 nucleotides match TRBD2. In nucleotides, the CDR3 is TGTGCCAGCAGCCAAGTAGCGGGGGGGCCCGGCGATGAGCAGTTCTTC. Translated: CASSQVAGGPGDEQFF.